This TCR beta chain comes out of a study of regulatory T cells in long-lasting Graves disease. Notes on the study in general: Newly diagnosed patients shared 966 public clonotypes; persistent patients shared a few thousand.

Germline assignment: CDR1 SGHTA and CDR2 FQGTGA. CDR3 length equals 15 residues. Trimming cost V 5 bases and J 4 bases; bases outside gene matches: 6. Arm-PCR of CDR3 regions with iRepertoire HTBI primers generated TCR beta libraries. TCRdb ran MiXCR on the multiplex PCR reads and lists one entry per CDR3 protein. The sample has around 300,000 distinct CDR3 sequences; 22% are singletons. The time point was: persistent/refractory GD, antithyroid drugs over 5 years with positive TRAb. PBMCs were the source of the RNA used for TCR sequencing. A word on this clonotype: Its antigen is unknown.

The starting material was peripheral blood mononuclear cells (PBMCs), obtained when the disease was refractory, from a patient treated with antithyroid drugs. The source of this sequence is a female donor with Graves disease. The chain carries TRBV7-3 and TRBJ2-1, with 9 bases that match TRBD2. The CDR3 is CASSRAGGDYNEQFF. The DNA for the CDR3 is TGTGCCAGCAGCAGAGCGGGAGGCGATTACAATGAGCAGTTCTTC.